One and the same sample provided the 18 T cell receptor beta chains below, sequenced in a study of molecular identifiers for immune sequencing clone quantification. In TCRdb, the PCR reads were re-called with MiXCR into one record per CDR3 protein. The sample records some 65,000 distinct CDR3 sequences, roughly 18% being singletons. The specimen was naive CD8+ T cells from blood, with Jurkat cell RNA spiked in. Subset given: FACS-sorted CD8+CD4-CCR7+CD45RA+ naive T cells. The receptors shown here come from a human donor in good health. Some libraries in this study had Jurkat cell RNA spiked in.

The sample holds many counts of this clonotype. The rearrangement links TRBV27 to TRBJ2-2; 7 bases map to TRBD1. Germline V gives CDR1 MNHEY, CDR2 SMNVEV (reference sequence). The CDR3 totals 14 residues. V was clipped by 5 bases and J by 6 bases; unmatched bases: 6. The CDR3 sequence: CASSGTVQPGELFF. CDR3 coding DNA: TGTGCCAGCAGTGGGACAGTCCAGCCCGGGGAGCTGTTTTTT.

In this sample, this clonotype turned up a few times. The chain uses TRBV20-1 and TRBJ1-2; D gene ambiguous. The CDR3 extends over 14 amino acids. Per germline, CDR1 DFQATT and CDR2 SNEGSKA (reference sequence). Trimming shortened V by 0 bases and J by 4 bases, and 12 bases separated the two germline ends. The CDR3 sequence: CSARENWAAYGYTF. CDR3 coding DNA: TGCAGTGCTAGAGAAAATTGGGCAGCCTATGGCTACACCTTC.

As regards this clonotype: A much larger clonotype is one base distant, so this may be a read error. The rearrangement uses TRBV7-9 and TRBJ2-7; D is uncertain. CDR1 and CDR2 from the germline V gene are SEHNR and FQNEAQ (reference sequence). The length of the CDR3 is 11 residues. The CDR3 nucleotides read TGTGCCAGCAGCTCACTTTACGAGCAGTGCTTC. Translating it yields CASSSLYEQCF.

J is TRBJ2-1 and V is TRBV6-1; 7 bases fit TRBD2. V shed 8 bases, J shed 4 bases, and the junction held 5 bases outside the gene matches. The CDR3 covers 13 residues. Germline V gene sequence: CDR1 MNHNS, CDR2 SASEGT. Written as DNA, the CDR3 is TGTGCCAGCCAAATAGCGGGTTACAATGAGCAGTTCTTC. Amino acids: CASQIAGYNEQFF.

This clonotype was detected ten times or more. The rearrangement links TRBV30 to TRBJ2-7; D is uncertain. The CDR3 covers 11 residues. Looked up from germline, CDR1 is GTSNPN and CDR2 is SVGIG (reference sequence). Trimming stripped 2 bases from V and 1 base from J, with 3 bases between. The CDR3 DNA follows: TGTGCCTGGAGTTTATCCTACGAGCAGTACTTC. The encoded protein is CAWSLSYEQYF.

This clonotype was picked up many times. CDR3 nucleotide sequence: TGCGCCAGCAGCCAAGTTGTTCCCAATGAGCAGTTCTTC. Its protein product is CASSQVVPNEQFF. This chain uses TRBV4-1 with TRBJ2-1; D is unresolved. From germline, CDR1 is MGHRA and CDR2 YSYEKL. With 1 base removed from V and 6 bases from J, the gap between germline ends came to 7 bases. The CDR3 is made up of 13 amino acids.

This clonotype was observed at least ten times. This CDR3 reads CASRLTGGGEKLFF. The CDR3, as DNA: TGTGCCAGCAGGCTTACAGGGGGCGGTGAAAAACTGTTTTTT. The rearrangement joins TRBV6-5 to TRBJ1-4; 9 nucleotides agree with TRBD1. J lost 7 bases, V lost 6 bases, and 6 bases had no gene match. Germline assignment: CDR1 MNHEY and CDR2 SVGAGI. The CDR3 is made up of 14 amino acids.

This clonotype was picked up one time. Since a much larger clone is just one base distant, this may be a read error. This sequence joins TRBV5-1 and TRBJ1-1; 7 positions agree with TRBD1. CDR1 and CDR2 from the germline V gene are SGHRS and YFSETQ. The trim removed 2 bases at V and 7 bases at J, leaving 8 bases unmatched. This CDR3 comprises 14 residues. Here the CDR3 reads CASSFGTEHIEAFF. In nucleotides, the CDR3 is TGCGCCAGCAGCTTCGGGACAGAGCACATTGAAGCTTTCTTT. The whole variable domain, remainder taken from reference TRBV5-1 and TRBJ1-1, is KAGVTQTPRYLIKTRGQQVTLSCSPISGHRSVSWYQQTPGQGLQFLFEYFSETQRNKGNFPGRFSGRQFSNSRSEMNVSTLELGDSALYLCASSFGTEHIEAFFGQGTRLTVV.

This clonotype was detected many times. CDR3 sequence reads: CASSPPRTSGVYNEQFF. DNA of the CDR3: TGTGCCAGCAGCCCTCCTAGGACTAGCGGAGTATACAATGAGCAGTTCTTC. V gene TRBV7-9 combines with J gene TRBJ2-1, with 10 bases aligning to TRBD2. Trimming took 5 bases from V and 4 from J; bases not matched to a gene: 11. Per the germline V gene, CDR1 is SEHNR and CDR2 is FQNEAQ (reference sequence). The CDR3 has 17 amino acids.

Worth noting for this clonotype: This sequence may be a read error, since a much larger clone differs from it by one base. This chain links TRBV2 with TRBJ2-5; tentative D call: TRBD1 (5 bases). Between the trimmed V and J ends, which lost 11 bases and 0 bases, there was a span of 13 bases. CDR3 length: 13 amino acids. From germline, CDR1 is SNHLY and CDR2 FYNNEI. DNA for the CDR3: TGTGCCGGCTCAAGGGGAAACCAAGAGACCCAGTACTTC. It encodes CAGSRGNQETQYF.

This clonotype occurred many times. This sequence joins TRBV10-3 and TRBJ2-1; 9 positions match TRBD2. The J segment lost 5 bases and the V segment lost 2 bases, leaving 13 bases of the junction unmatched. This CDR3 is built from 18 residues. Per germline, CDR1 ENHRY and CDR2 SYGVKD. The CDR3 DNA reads TGTGCCATCAGTGAGCAGGGCCCATCGAAGCGGGAGGACAATGAGCAGTTCTTC. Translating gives CAISEQGPSKREDNEQFF.

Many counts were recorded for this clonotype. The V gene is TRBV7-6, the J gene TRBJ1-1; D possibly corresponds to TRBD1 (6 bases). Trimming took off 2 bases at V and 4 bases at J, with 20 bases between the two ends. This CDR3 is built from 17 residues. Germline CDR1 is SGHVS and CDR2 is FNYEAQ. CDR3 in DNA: TGTGCCAGCAGCTTAAAGACAGGAATCAACCGAATCACTGAAGCTTTCTTT. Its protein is CASSLKTGINRITEAFF.

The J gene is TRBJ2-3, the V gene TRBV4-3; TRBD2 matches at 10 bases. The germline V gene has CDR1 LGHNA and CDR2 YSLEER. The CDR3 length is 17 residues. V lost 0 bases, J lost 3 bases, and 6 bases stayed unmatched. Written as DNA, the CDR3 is TGCGCCAGCAGCCAAGATACCCTAGCGGGAGAAACAGATACGCAGTATTTT. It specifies CASSQDTLAGETDTQYF.

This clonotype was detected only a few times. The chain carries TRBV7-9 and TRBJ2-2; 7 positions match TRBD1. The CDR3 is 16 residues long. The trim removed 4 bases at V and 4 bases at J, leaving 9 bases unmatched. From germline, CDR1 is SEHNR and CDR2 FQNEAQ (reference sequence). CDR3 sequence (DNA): TGTGCCAGCAGCTCACCGGGACAGCCCCCCACCGGGGAGCTGTTTTTT. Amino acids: CASSSPGQPPTGELFF.

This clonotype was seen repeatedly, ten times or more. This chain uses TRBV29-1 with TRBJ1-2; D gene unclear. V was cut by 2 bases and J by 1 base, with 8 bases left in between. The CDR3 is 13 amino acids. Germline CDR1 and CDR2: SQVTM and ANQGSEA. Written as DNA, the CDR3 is TGCAGCGTTGAACTAGGAAATAACTATGGCTACACCTTC. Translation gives CSVELGNNYGYTF. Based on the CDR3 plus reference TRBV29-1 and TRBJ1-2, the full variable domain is SAVISQKPSRDICQRGTSLTIQCQVDSQVTMMFWYRQQPGQSLTLIATANQGSEATYESGFVIDKFPISRPNLTFSTLTVSNMSPEDSSIYLCSVELGNNYGYTFGSGTRLTVV.

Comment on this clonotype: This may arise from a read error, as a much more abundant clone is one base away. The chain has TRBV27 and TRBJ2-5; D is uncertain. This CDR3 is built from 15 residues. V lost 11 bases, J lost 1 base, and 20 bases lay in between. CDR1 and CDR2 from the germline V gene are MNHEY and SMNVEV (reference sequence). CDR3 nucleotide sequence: TGTGCCGGCAAAAGGTCGCCAGCGACCCAAGAGACCCAGTACTTC. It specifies CAGKRSPATQETQYF.

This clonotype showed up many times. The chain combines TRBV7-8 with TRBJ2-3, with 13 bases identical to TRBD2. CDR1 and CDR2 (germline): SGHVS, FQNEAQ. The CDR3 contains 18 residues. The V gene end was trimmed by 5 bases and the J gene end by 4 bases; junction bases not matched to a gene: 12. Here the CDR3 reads CASSTRTSGSAMADTQYF. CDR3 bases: TGTGCCAGCAGCACCCGGACTAGCGGGAGCGCTATGGCAGATACGCAGTATTTT.

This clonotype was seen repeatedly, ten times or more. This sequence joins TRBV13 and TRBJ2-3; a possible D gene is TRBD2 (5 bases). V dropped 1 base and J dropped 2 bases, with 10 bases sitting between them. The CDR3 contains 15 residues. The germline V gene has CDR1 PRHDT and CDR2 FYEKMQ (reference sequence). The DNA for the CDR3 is TGTGCCAGCAGCTTAGAGGATAGCGACACAGATACGCAGTATTTT. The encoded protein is CASSLEDSDTDTQYF.